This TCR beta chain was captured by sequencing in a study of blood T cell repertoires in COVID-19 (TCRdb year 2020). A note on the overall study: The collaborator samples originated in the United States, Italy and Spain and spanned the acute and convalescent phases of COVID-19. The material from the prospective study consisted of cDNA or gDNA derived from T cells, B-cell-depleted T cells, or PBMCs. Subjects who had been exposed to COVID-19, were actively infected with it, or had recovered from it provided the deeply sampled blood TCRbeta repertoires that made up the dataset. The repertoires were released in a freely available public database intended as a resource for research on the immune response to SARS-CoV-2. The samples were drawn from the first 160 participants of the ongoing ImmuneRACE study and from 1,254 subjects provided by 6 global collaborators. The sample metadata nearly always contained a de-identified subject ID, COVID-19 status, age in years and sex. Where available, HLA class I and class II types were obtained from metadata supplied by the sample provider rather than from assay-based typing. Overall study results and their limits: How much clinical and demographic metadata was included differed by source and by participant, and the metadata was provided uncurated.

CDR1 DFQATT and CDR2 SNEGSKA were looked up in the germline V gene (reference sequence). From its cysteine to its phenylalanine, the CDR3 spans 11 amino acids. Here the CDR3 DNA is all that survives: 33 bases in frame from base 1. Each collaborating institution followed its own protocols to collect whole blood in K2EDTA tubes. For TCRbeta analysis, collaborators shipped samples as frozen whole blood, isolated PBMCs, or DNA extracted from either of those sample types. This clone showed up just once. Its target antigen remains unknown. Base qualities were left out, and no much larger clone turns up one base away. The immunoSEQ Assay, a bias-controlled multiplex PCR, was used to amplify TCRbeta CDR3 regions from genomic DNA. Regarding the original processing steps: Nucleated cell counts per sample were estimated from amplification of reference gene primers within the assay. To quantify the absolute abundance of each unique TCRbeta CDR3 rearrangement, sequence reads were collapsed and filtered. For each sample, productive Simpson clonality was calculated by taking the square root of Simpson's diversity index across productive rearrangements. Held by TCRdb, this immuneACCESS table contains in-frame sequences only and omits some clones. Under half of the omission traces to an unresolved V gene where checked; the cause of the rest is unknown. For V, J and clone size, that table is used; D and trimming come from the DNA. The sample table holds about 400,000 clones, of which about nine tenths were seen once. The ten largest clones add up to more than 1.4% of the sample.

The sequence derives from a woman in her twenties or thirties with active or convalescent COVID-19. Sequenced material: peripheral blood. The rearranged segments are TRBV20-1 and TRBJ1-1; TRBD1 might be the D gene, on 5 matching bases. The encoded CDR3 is CSLRGTTEAFF. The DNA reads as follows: TGCAGCCTTCGGGGGACCACTGAAGCTTTCTTT.